The 11 T cell receptor beta chains listed next were all sequenced from one sample in a study of T cell repertoires in cytomegalovirus infection. TCRdb re-called the reads through MiXCR, storing one row per CDR3 protein. The sample has about 530,000 distinct CDR3 sequences, about 25% seen once; the top ten hold less than 15%. Sequenced: PBMCs. The receptors were sampled from a human donor in good health (CMV status not recorded). Some clones in this sample may be carry-over from other donors' samples.

The J gene is TRBJ1-1, the V gene TRBV12-3 or TRBV12-4; D is undetermined. This CDR3 has 13 residues. V was clipped by 6 bases and J by 6 bases, with 14 bases between them. The DNA for the CDR3 is TGTGCCAGCAGAGATGCCAAAAGGGCTGAAGCTTTCTTT. Translation gives CASRDAKRAEAFF.

This clonotype came up a few times. This chain joins TRBV7-2 and TRBJ2-5; D ambiguous. This CDR3 has 13 residues. V was pared by 0 bases and J by 4 bases, with 6 bases between. Germline V gene data show CDR1 as SGHTA and CDR2 as FQGNSA. The CDR3 sequence is CASSLAARETQYF. In DNA form, the CDR3 reads TGTGCCAGCAGCTTAGCGGCTAGAGAGACCCAGTACTTC.

This clonotype was seen a handful of times. The chain links TRBV7-4 to TRBJ2-2, with 9 bases aligning to TRBD2. V was pared by 3 bases and J by 6 bases, with 20 bases of the junction left unmatched. The CDR3 runs to 20 residues. Germline V gene sequence: CDR1 SGHVT, CDR2 SQSDAQ. The CDR3 is CASSLGSDVAGGPKAGELFF. The CDR3 region has the DNA TGTGCCAGCAGCTTGGGGTCGGATGTGGCGGGAGGGCCGAAAGCCGGGGAGCTGTTTTTT.

CDR3 sequence reads: CASSFGSGRASYNEQFF. The CDR3 DNA reads TGTGCCAGCAGTTTTGGTAGCGGGAGGGCCTCATACAATGAGCAGTTCTTC. The rearrangement links TRBV12-3 or TRBV12-4 to TRBJ2-1; 11 bases are shared with TRBD2. The CDR3 spans 17 residues. After removal of 3 bases from V and 4 bases from J, the junction contained 8 bases not matched to a gene.

This chain uses TRBV19 with TRBJ1-6; D gene unclear. Germline V CDR1 and CDR2: LNHDA, SQIVND (reference sequence). The CDR3 extends over 17 amino acids. The V end lost 3 bases, the J end lost 7 bases, and 19 bases lay between the germline ends. The CDR3 protein is CASSIGGHTSTNSPLHF. CDR3 coding DNA: TGTGCCAGTAGTATCGGCGGGCACACCTCCACAAATTCACCCCTCCACTTT.

The chain has TRBV6-2 or TRBV6-3 and TRBJ2-3, with D perhaps given as TRBD1 or TRBD2 (6 bases each). From germline, CDR1 is MNHEY and CDR2 SVGEGT. V was shortened by 7 bases and J by 4 bases, with 12 bases between the two germline ends. The CDR3 contains 13 residues. The CDR3 DNA is TGTGCCAGCATACAGGGAGGTTCAGATACGCAGTATTTT. Translation: CASIQGGSDTQYF.

This clonotype has a handful of counts. The CDR3 nucleotides read TGCAGCGTGGCCAGGGACAGGGGTGAGACCCAGTACTTC. Translating it yields CSVARDRGETQYF. The rearrangement links TRBV29-1 to TRBJ2-5; 10 nucleotides line up with TRBD1. J was trimmed by 5 bases and V by 6 bases; bases with no gene match: 6. This CDR3 is built from 13 residues. Germline V gene sequence: CDR1 SQVTM, CDR2 ANQGSEA.

V and J are TRBV5-6 and TRBJ2-7, with D perhaps TRBD2 (5 bases). V was shortened by 0 bases and J by 0 bases, with 13 bases between the two germline ends. The CDR3 length is 16 residues. Per germline, CDR1 SGHDT and CDR2 YYEEEE. CDR3 nucleotide sequence: TGTGCCAGCAGCTTGGTAGAGGGCCGTAGCTCCTACGAGCAGTACTTC. This sequence encodes CASSLVEGRSSYEQYF.

This clonotype showed up just a few times. The CDR3 nucleotides are TGTGCCAGCAGCAGGACTAGCGGGAGGGGGGGTGAGCAGTTCTTC. This sequence encodes CASSRTSGRGGEQFF. The chain links TRBV6-2 or TRBV6-3 to TRBJ2-1, with TRBD2 matching over 15 bases. After removal of 6 bases from V and 9 bases from J, the junction contained 6 bases not matched to a gene. Germline V gives CDR1 MNHEY, CDR2 SVGEGT. This CDR3 contains 15 residues.

This clonotype was counted ten times or more. J is TRBJ2-2 and V is TRBV7-2; D is possibly TRBD1 or TRBD2 (5 bases each). The V end lost 1 base, the J end lost 5 bases, and 11 bases lay between the germline ends. CDR1 SGHTA and CDR2 FQGNSA come from the germline V gene. The CDR3 is 15 residues long. The CDR3: CASSLGGVNTGELFF. The CDR3 DNA sequence: TGTGCCAGCAGCTTAGGAGGGGTAAATACCGGGGAGCTGTTTTTT. The variable domain in full, completed from reference TRBV7-2 and TRBJ2-2, reads GAGVSQSPSNKVTEKGKDVELRCDPISGHTALYWYRQSLGQGLEFLIYFQGNSAPDKSGLPSDRFSAERTGGSVSTLTIQRTQQEDSAVYLCASSLGGVNTGELFFGEGSRLTVL.

This clonotype was counted between two and nine times. The gene calls are TRBV10-3 and TRBJ2-7; 11 positions agree with TRBD2. The V gene end was trimmed by 3 bases and the J gene end by 4 bases; junction bases not matched to a gene: 5. Germline CDR1 and CDR2: ENHRY and SYGVKD. CDR3 size: 15 residues. This CDR3 reads CAISESGTSGYEQYF. The DNA of the CDR3 is TGTGCCATCAGTGAATCCGGGACTAGCGGTTACGAGCAGTACTTC.